This passage covers 17 T cell receptor beta chains from one sample sequenced in a study of T cell changes during pregnancy in multiple sclerosis. Produced via immunoSEQ multiplex PCR; TCRdb's table is partial and in-frame only. Here the sample spans 90,000 to 120,000 clones, approximately 89% being singletons. This specimen consisted of peripheral blood, obtained after pregnancy. The receptors stem from a female donor with multiple sclerosis, enrolled in a pregnancy study.

The V call is TRBV4-1, the J call TRBJ1-1; 7 positions match TRBD1. Germline CDR1 and CDR2: MGHRA and YSYEKL. The CDR3 runs 14 residues. V trimming: 3 bases; J trimming: 6 bases; junction bases outside the gene matches: 7. This CDR3 reads CASSQRQGEAEAFF. The CDR3 nucleotides read TGCGCCAGCAGCCAGAGGCAGGGGGAAGCTGAAGCTTTCTTT.

The chain combines TRBV19 with TRBJ1-2; 9 nucleotides line up with TRBD1. Per germline, CDR1 LNHDA and CDR2 SQIVND (reference sequence). The CDR3 is 17 amino acids. Unmatched junction bases numbered 16, after V lost 3 bases and J lost 8 bases. The CDR3 region has the DNA TGTGCCAGTAGTATGGCTCCCTTGCGGGACAGGGTCGTAGGCTACACCTTC. Amino acids: CASSMAPLRDRVVGYTF.

This chain connects TRBV7-6 to TRBJ2-1, with 10 nucleotides matching TRBD2. CDR3 size: 15 residues. Germline V lookup: CDR1 SGHVS, CDR2 FNYEAQ. J was trimmed by 4 bases and V by 5 bases; bases with no gene match: 5. The CDR3 loop reads CASSQVAGGYNEQFF. In nucleotides, the CDR3 is TGTGCCAGCAGCCAAGTAGCGGGGGGTTACAATGAGCAGTTCTTC.

This chain uses TRBV27 with TRBJ2-6, with unresolved D. From germline, CDR1 is MNHEY and CDR2 SMNVEV (reference sequence). This CDR3 contains 13 residues. V was clipped by 8 bases and J by 4 bases, with 9 bases between them. The CDR3 region has the DNA TGTGCCAGCGCGAGAGCCGGGGCCAACGTCCTGACTTTC. This translates into CASARAGANVLTF.

This chain joins TRBV5-1 and TRBJ2-1, with TRBD2 matching over 7 bases. This CDR3 comprises 15 residues. The V and J ends lost 2 bases and 0 bases, in that order; junction bases with no gene match: 2. The germline gives CDR1 SGHRS, CDR2 YFSETQ. The CDR3 is CASSFSSGSYNEQFF. DNA for the CDR3: TGCGCCAGCAGCTTTTCTAGCGGCTCCTACAATGAGCAGTTCTTC.

The genes are TRBV5-1 and TRBJ2-1, with D possibly being TRBD2 (7 bases). Looked up from germline, CDR1 is SGHRS and CDR2 is YFSETQ. Trimming cost V 0 bases and J 8 bases, with 9 bases left between them. The CDR3 extends over 13 amino acids. The CDR3: CASSLGGGDEQFF. CDR3 sequence (DNA): TGCGCCAGCAGCTTGGGGGGGGGCGATGAGCAGTTCTTC.

The chain is built from TRBV9 and TRBJ1-1, with TRBD1 matching 8 bases. Germline V gene sequence: CDR1 SGDLS, CDR2 YYNGEE. The CDR3 extends over 15 amino acids. Trimming took 4 bases from V and 4 from J; bases not matched to a gene: 9. CDR3 DNA sequence: TGTGCCAGCAGCTCGGGGACAGGTGGATTCACTGAAGCTTTCTTT. Residues: CASSSGTGGFTEAFF.

V is TRBV2 and J is TRBJ1-3; possible D gene TRBD1, 6 bases. V was cut by 4 bases and J by 0 bases, with 7 bases left in between. Germline V gene data show CDR1 as SNHLY and CDR2 as FYNNEI. The CDR3 covers 14 residues. CDR3 region: CASSGQDSGNTIYF. The CDR3 bases are TGTGCCAGCAGTGGACAGGACTCTGGAAACACCATATATTTT.

The rearrangement joins TRBV6-1 to TRBJ2-3, with 7 bases that match TRBD2. CDR1 is MNHNS, CDR2 SASEGT, per germline. The CDR3 is made up of 15 amino acids. Trimming at V came to 5 bases and at J to 0 bases, leaving 5 bases not matched to a gene. The CDR3 reads CASSSLAGSTDTQYF. DNA of the CDR3: TGTGCCAGCAGTAGCTTAGCGGGTAGCACAGATACGCAGTATTTT.

The chain carries TRBV2 and TRBJ1-5, with D maybe TRBD1 (6 bases). CDR3 length equals 14 residues. From germline, CDR1 is SNHLY and CDR2 FYNNEI. V was trimmed by 4 bases and J by 6 bases, leaving 13 bases between them. The CDR3 bases are TGTGCCAGCAGTGGAGGGGGGGCGGGTCAGCCCCAGCATTTT. Its protein is CASSGGGAGQPQHF.

The chain has TRBV5-1 and TRBJ1-4, with 9 bases matching TRBD1. The CDR3 loop spans 15 amino acids. Germline CDR1 SGHRS, CDR2 YFSETQ. J was trimmed by 0 bases and V by 7 bases; bases with no gene match: 4. The CDR3 reads CASSGQGATNEKLFF. The CDR3, as DNA: TGCGCCAGCTCGGGACAGGGAGCAACTAATGAAAAACTGTTTTTT.

The rearrangement joins TRBV2 to TRBJ2-5; TRBD1 matches 7 bases. The V gene end was trimmed by 5 bases and the J gene end by 1 base; junction bases not matched to a gene: 7. Germline CDR1 SNHLY, CDR2 FYNNEI. The CDR3 has 15 residues. This CDR3 is CASSPITGAQETQYF. CDR3 sequence (DNA): TGTGCCAGCAGTCCGATTACAGGGGCCCAAGAGACCCAGTACTTC.

The chain couples TRBV4-2 to TRBJ2-3; D perhaps matches TRBD1 (6 bases). The germline V and J ends were trimmed by 1 base and 4 bases, with 15 bases remaining between them. CDR1 is LGHNA, CDR2 YNFKEQ, per germline. This CDR3 has 16 residues. CDR3 bases: TGTGCCAGCAGCCAAGGGGGACAAGGGCTTCCAGATACGCAGTATTTT. Encoded protein: CASSQGGQGLPDTQYF.

This clone was found once. This chain links TRBV5-6 with TRBJ2-2, with 11 positions matching TRBD2. Looked up from germline, CDR1 is SGHDT and CDR2 is YYEEEE. After removal of 6 bases from V and 2 bases from J, the junction contained 6 bases not matched to a gene. This CDR3 has 16 residues. The CDR3 loop is CASTIAGGPNTGELFF. The CDR3 DNA sequence: TGTGCCAGCACAATAGCGGGGGGGCCCAACACCGGGGAGCTGTTTTTT. The full variable domain, completed using reference TRBV5-6 and TRBJ2-2, is DAGVTQSPTHLIKTRGQQVTLRCSPKSGHDTVSWYQQALGQGPQFIFQYYEEEERQRGNFPDRFSGHQFPNYSSELNVNALLLGDSALYLCASTIAGGPNTGELFFGEGSRLTVL.

The chain uses TRBV19 and TRBJ1-6; 7 bases map to TRBD1. Germline trimming cut 5 bases from V and 6 bases from J; bases unmatched to any gene: 10. Germline V gives CDR1 LNHDA, CDR2 SQIVND (reference sequence). The CDR3 is 16 amino acids. CDR3 protein: CASSLMGDSGNSPLHF. The CDR3 DNA is TGTGCCAGTAGTCTTATGGGGGACAGCGGTAATTCACCCCTCCACTTT.

This chain links TRBV7-6 with TRBJ1-3; TRBD1 might be the D (6 bases). CDR3 length equals 18 residues. V gave up 1 base and J gave up 2 bases, with 18 bases separating them. In germline, CDR1 is SGHVS, CDR2 FNYEAQ. The CDR3 coding sequence is TGTGCCAGCAGCTTAGGCCCCAGGGGTGTGATCACTGGAAACACCATATATTTT. Protein product: CASSLGPRGVITGNTIYF.

J is TRBJ2-7 and V is TRBV5-5; 9 bases fit TRBD1. Germline lookup yields CDR1 SGHKS and CDR2 YYEKEE (reference sequence). The CDR3 totals 15 residues. The V segment lost 2 bases and the J segment 4 bases; nucleotides outside the gene matches: 7. Here the CDR3 DNA reads TGTGCCAGCAGCTTTACTTGGGGACAGGGTTACGAGCAGTACTTC. The encoded protein is CASSFTWGQGYEQYF.